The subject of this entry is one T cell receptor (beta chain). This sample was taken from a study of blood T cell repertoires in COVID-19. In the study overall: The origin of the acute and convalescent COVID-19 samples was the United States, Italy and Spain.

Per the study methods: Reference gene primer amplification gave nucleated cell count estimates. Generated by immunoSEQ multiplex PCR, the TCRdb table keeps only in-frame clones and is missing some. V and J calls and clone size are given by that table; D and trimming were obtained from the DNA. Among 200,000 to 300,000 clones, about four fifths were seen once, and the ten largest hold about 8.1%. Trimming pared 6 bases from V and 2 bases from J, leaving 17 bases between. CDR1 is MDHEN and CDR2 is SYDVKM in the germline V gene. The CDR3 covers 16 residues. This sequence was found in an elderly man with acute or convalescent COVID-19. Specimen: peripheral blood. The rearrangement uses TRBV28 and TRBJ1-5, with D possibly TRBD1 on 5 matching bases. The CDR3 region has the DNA TGTGCCAGCAGCCCCTTGGCAGGGTTGGGCAATCAGCCCCAGCATTTT. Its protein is CASSPLAGLGNQPQHF.